Listed below are T cell receptor beta chains from one sample, sequenced in a study of blood T cell repertoires in COVID-19. Measured with immunoSEQ multiplex PCR; TCRdb has only the in-frame clones, and not every one. The sample yields about 190,000 clones, approximately 90% seen once. The material sequenced was peripheral blood. The receptors stem from a human donor in a cohort sampled during active COVID-19. Both conserved end residues are part of each CDR3. D genes are given only for firm matches. Only part of the rows carry a size: once, few, many, or a class if the clone is expanded.

- | TRBJ2-7 | TRBV7-2 | TRBD2 | CASRTGTTNSYEQYF | TGTGCCAGCAGGACGGGGACTACCAACTCCTACGAGCAGTACTTC
- | TRBJ2-5 | TRBV5-1 | - | CASSLTSTGETQYF | TGCGCCAGCAGCCTGACTAGTACGGGAGAGACCCAGTACTTC
- | TRBJ2-1 | TRBV6-5 | TRBD1 | CASSRGQGAGEQFF | TGTGCCAGCAGCCGGGGACAGGGGGCGGGGGAGCAGTTCTTC
- | TRBJ2-4 | TRBV19 | TRBD1 | CASSPDRGAHSYF | TGTGCCAGTAGTCCAGACAGGGGTGCGCATTCGTACTTC
once | TRBJ1-6 | TRBV7-2 | - | CASSLGLNSPLHF | TGTGCCAGCAGCTTAGGACTTAATTCACCCCTCCACTTT
- | TRBJ2-1 | TRBV7-2 | - | CASSLPLANEQFF | TGTGCCAGCAGCTTACCCCTAGCGAATGAGCAGTTCTTC
- | TRBJ2-1 | TRBV9 | - | CASSTLQGLYNEQFF | TGTGCCAGCAGCACCCTTCAGGGTCTCTACAATGAGCAGTTCTTC
- | TRBJ1-1 | TRBV28 | - | CATSREYEAFF | TGTGCCACTTCAAGGGAGTACGAAGCTTTCTTT
once | TRBJ2-2 | TRBV6-2/TRBV6-3 | - | CASSYEGSGELFF | TGTGCCAGCAGTTACGAGGGTTCCGGGGAGCTGTTTTTT
- | TRBJ2-1 | TRBV4-3 | - | CASSQDVAEYNEQFF | TGCGCCAGCAGCCAAGATGTAGCGGAGTACAATGAGCAGTTCTTC
- | TRBJ2-7 | TRBV11-2 | TRBD2 | CASIPMREVYEQYF | TGTGCCAGCATCCCGATGCGGGAGGTCTACGAGCAGTACTTC
once | TRBJ1-4 | TRBV28 | - | CASSFRTRVFEKLFF | TGTGCCAGCAGTTTTCGGACCAGGGTTTTTGAAAAACTGTTTTTT
few | TRBJ2-7 | TRBV27 | - | CASSGGRETYEQYF | TGTGCCAGCAGTGGGGGACGGGAGACCTACGAGCAGTACTTC
- | TRBJ2-3 | TRBV28 | TRBD2 | CASSSHSPGGSDTQYF | TGTGCCAGCAGTTCCCATAGCCCGGGAGGCTCAGATACGCAGTATTTT
- | TRBJ2-7 | TRBV21-1 | - | CASSKALLGSGPYEQYF | TGTGCCAGCAGCAAAGCGCTTTTGGGTAGCGGACCCTACGAGCAGTACTTC
- | TRBJ2-4 | TRBV28 | TRBD1 | CASTGTGRKNIQYF | TGTGCCAGCACCGGGACAGGCCGTAAAAACATTCAGTACTTC
many | TRBJ2-3 | TRBV19 | - | CASSIGFAVGEAQYF | TGTGCCAGTAGTATAGGATTTGCGGTCGGGGAAGCGCAGTATTTT
- | TRBJ2-7 | TRBV6-6 | TRBD1 | CASSTGQPLEQYF | TGTGCCAGCAGCACGGGACAGCCGCTGGAGCAGTACTTC
- | TRBJ2-3 | TRBV18 | - | CASSQQGTSTDTQYF | TGTGCCAGCTCTCAACAGGGGACTAGCACAGATACGCAGTATTTT
- | TRBJ2-2 | TRBV4-3 | TRBD2 | CASSQDSLSGGRVGELFF | TGCGCCAGCAGCCAAGATAGCCTTAGCGGGGGGCGGGTCGGGGAGCTGTTTTTT
- | TRBJ1-1 | TRBV2 | - | CASSEQGTWTEAFF | TGTGCCAGCAGTGAACAGGGGACGTGGACTGAAGCTTTCTTT
- | TRBJ2-7 | TRBV12-3/TRBV12-4 | - | CASSLPPTREQYF | TGTGCCAGCAGTTTGCCCCCCACTCGCGAGCAGTACTTC
- | TRBJ2-3 | TRBV5-1 | - | CASSGGSGTDTQYF | TGCGCCAGCAGTGGGGGGTCCGGCACAGATACGCAGTATTTT
- | TRBJ2-7 | TRBV3-1/TRBV3-2 | - | CASSQGRLALIYEQYF | TGTGCCAGCAGCCAGGGCAGATTAGCGTTGATCTACGAGCAGTACTTC
- | TRBJ2-3 | TRBV2 | - | CASQRTASTDTQYF | TGTGCCAGCCAGAGGACTGCTAGCACAGATACGCAGTATTTT
- | TRBJ2-1 | TRBV3-1/TRBV3-2 | - | CASSQDQGEQFF | TGTGCCAGCAGCCAAGATCAGGGGGAGCAGTTCTTC